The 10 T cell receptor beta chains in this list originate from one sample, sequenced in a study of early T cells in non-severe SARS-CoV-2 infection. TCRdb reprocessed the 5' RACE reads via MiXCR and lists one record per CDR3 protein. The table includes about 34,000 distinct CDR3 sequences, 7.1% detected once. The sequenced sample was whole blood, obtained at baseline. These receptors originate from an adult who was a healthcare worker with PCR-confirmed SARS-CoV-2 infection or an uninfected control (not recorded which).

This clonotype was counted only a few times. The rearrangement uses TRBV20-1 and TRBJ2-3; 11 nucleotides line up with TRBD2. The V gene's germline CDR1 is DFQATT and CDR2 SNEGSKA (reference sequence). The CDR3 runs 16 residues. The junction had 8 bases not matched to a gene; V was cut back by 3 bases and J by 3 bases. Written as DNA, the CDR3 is TGCAGTGCTAGGAGACTAGCGGGGAGGGGTACAGATACGCAGTATTTT. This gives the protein CSARRLAGRGTDTQYF.

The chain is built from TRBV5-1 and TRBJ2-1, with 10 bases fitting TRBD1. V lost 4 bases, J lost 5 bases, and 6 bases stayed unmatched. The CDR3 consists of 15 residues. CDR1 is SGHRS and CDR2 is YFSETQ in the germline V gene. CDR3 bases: TGCGCCAGCAGCGCCGACAGGGGGCGAAACAATGAGCAGTTCTTC. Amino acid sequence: CASSADRGRNNEQFF. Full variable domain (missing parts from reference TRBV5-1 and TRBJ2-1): KAGVTQTPRYLIKTRGQQVTLSCSPISGHRSVSWYQQTPGQGLQFLFEYFSETQRNKGNFPGRFSGRQFSNSRSEMNVSTLELGDSALYLCASSADRGRNNEQFFGPGTRLTVL.

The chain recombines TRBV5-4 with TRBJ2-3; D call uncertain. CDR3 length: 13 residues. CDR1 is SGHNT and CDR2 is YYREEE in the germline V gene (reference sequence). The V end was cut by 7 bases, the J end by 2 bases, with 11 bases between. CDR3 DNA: TGTGCCAGCTCCGGGCCCTACACAGATACGCAGTATTTT. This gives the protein CASSGPYTDTQYF.

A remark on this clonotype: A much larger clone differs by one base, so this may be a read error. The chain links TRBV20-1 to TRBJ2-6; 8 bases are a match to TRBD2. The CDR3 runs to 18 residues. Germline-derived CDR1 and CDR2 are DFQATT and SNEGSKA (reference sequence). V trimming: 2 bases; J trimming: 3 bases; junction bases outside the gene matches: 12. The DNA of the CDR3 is TGCAGTGCTAGAACTCGAGCGGGGGCTAGCGGTGGGGCCAACGTCCTGACTTTC. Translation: CSARTRAGASGGANVLTF.

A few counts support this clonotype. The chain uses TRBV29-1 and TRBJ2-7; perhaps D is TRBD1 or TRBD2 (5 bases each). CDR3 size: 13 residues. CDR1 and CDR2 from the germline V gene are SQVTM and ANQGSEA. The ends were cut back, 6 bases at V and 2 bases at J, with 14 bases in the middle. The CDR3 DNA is TGCAGCGTCCAGTTTGGGGGTCCCTACGAGCAGTACTTC. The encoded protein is CSVQFGGPYEQYF.

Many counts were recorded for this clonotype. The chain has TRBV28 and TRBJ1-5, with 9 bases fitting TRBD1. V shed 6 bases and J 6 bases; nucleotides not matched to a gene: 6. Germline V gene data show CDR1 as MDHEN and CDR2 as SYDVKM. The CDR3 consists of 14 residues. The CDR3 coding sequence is TGTGCCAGCAGGGAACAGGGGGCGAGTCAGCCCCAGCATTTT. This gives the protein CASREQGASQPQHF.

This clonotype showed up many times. CDR3 bases: TGCAGTGCAGCCTCTAGCGGGAGGTACAATGAGCAGTTCTTC. Protein sequence: CSAASSGRYNEQFF. This chain uses TRBV20-1 with TRBJ2-1; 11 nucleotides line up with TRBD2. Germline CDR1 DFQATT, CDR2 SNEGSKA (reference sequence). V lost 6 bases and J lost 4; bases outside the gene matches: 5. There are 14 residues in the CDR3.

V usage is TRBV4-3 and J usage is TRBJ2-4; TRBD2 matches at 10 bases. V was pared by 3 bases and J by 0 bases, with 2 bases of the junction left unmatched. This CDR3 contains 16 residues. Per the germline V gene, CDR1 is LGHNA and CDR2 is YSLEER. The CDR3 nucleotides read TGCGCCAGCAGCCAGACTAGCGGGCCAGCCAAAAACATTCAGTACTTC. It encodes CASSQTSGPAKNIQYF.

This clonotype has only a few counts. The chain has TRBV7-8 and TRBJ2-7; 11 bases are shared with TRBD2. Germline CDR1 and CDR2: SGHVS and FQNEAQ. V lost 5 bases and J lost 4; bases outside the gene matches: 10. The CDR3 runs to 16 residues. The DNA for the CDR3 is TGTGCCAGCAGCGAACAAACTAGCGGGAGCTCTTACGAGCAGTACTTC. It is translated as CASSEQTSGSSYEQYF.

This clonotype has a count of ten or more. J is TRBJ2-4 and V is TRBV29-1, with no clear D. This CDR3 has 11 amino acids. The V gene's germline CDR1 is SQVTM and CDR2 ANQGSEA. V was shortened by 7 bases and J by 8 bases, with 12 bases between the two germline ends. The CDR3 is CSAKQGHIQYF. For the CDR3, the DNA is TGCAGCGCAAAACAAGGGCACATTCAGTACTTC.